This TCR beta chain stems from a study of technical replicates of blood from a few donors. Only in-frame clones appear in the TCRdb table, and some are missing; sequencing was by immunoSEQ multiplex PCR. The repertoire has 65,000 to 95,000 clones, about 89% of them found once; the top ten carry 0.25% to 0.35%. The V and J ends lost 4 bases and 3 bases, in that order; junction bases with no gene match: 6. CDR1 is LGHNA and CDR2 is YNFKEQ in the germline V gene. The CDR3 totals 15 residues. The sample consisted of T cells isolated from PBMCs. The chain joins TRBV4-2 to TRBJ2-3; 8 bases are shared with TRBD2. The receptor was isolated from a human donor in good health. CDR3 sequence: CASSRGLAETDTQYF. The CDR3 DNA is TGTGCCAGCAGCCGAGGACTAGCCGAGACAGATACGCAGTATTTT.